This T cell receptor beta chain appears in the sequencing data of a study of cytomegalovirus exposure and HLA in healthy donors. General study points: Sequencing depth roughly uniform across donors was assumed in presence/absence analyses. Productive status was seen about 87% or about 30% of the time for most TCR beta V segments in an earlier analysis.

With V trimmed by 2 bases and J by 4 bases, 4 bases remained unmatched. Germline values: CDR1 SGHDT, CDR2 YYEEEE. The CDR3 has 15 amino acids. A remark on this clone: Its target is unknown.

PCR was performed using 60 Vbeta and 13 Jbeta primers. TCRdb's copy holds only in-frame clones and misses some; the assay was immunoSEQ multiplex PCR. The sample includes roughly 93,000 clones, roughly 80% of them seen just once. This chain connects TRBV5-6 to TRBJ1-1; 11 bases fit TRBD1. The clonotype originates from a man aged 35 to 55 in good health and CMV-seronegative. The sequenced sample consisted of PBMCs. CDR3 nucleotide sequence: TGTGCCAGCAGCTTCACCGGGACAGGGGGCACTGAAGCTTTCTTT. It translates to CASSFTGTGGTEAFF. The full variable domain, with the rest looked up from reference TRBV5-6 and TRBJ1-1, is DAGVTQSPTHLIKTRGQQVTLRCSPKSGHDTVSWYQQALGQGPQFIFQYYEEEERQRGNFPDRFSGHQFPNYSSELNVNALLLGDSALYLCASSFTGTGGTEAFFGQGTRLTVV.